The 4 T cell receptor beta chains in this list originate from one sample, sequenced in a study of blood T cell repertoires in COVID-19. Method: immunoSEQ multiplex PCR; TCRdb's copy keeps in-frame clones and lacks some. The sample yields a few hundred thousand clones, approximately 90% seen once. Sequences were obtained from peripheral blood. These receptors came from a man between 18 and 35 years old with active or convalescent COVID-19.

This chain joins TRBV9 and TRBJ2-3, with D tentatively TRBD2 (6 bases). The CDR3 has 16 amino acids. Trimming stripped 0 bases from V and 2 bases from J, with 13 bases between. Germline loops: CDR1 SGDLS, CDR2 YYNGEE. The DNA for the CDR3 is TGTGCCAGCAGCGTAGAGTGGGGGGATTTCACAGATACGCAGTATTTT. Protein sequence: CASSVEWGDFTDTQYF.

This chain links TRBV20-1 with TRBJ1-5; D is ambiguous. The V gene lost 3 bases and the J gene lost 9 bases, with 12 bases spanning the gap. The CDR3 is 12 amino acids. Germline V gene lookup returns CDR1 DFQATT and CDR2 SNEGSKA (reference sequence). The CDR3 coding sequence is TGCAGTGCTAGTCCCGCGGCATCGCCCCAGCATTTT. This translates into CSASPAASPQHF.

This sequence joins TRBV19 and TRBJ1-2; TRBD1 matches at 7 bases. The CDR3 is 15 residues long. V shed 3 bases and J 5 bases; nucleotides not matched to a gene: 9. Germline CDR1 reads LNHDA; CDR2 reads SQIVND (reference sequence). DNA of the CDR3: TGTGCCAGTAGTATTTATTTCCAGACAGGGTATGGCTACACCTTC. It translates to CASSIYFQTGYGYTF.

V and J are TRBV5-4 and TRBJ2-7; 7 nucleotides agree with TRBD1. The trim removed 3 bases at V and 3 bases at J, leaving 6 bases unmatched. The CDR3 totals 14 residues. Germline-derived CDR1 and CDR2 are SGHNT and YYREEE (reference sequence). This chain's CDR3 is CASSSGTALYEQYF. The CDR3 coding sequence is TGTGCCAGCAGCTCGGGGACAGCCCTCTACGAGCAGTACTTC.